The sample holds a few counts of the clone carrying this T cell receptor beta chain. What it recognizes is unknown. The sample belongs to a study of CD8+ T cells in alopecia areata. Whole-study context: Administration of oral tofacitinib to treated patients was at 5 to 10 mg twice daily. Study observations and caveats: Only one nonresponder was present, which leaves the link between baseline CD8+ expansion and response uncertain.

In each case, RNA was isolated and then reverse transcribed into cDNA as the sequencing template. Assay: immunoSEQ multiplex PCR; the TCRdb copy retains only in-frame clones and omits some. The profile shows approximately 200,000 clones, approximately 47% of them singletons. CDR3 size: 15 residues. The germline V gene encodes CDR1 KGHSH and CDR2 LQKENI. V dropped 2 bases and J dropped 6 bases, with 16 bases sitting between them. The treatment: oral pan-JAK inhibitor, 5-10 mg twice daily. Sorted populations comprised CD4+ and CD8+ T cells obtained from PBMCs. The specimen comprised CD4+ T cells sorted from blood, sampled at approximately week 36, from a patient treated with tofacitinib. The TCR sequence derives from a human donor with alopecia areata. The rearrangement links TRBV18 to TRBJ1-2, with D perhaps matching TRBD1 (5 bases). CDR3 sequence: CASSPLQDAENGYTF. CDR3 coding DNA: TGTGCCAGCTCACCATTACAGGACGCGGAGAATGGCTACACCTTC.